Listed below are T cell receptor beta chains from one sample, sequenced in a study of radiotherapy plus CTLA-4 blockade in lung cancer. Assay used: immunoSEQ multiplex PCR; TCRdb lists only in-frame clones, some missing. In the table there are about 59,000 clones, around 74% of which are singletons. The sample here was peripheral blood, taken from a patient treated with radiotherapy plus ipilimumab. The origin of the receptors is a human donor with non-small cell lung cancer whose response to radiotherapy plus ipilimumab could not be evaluated. Each CDR3 is given with its conserved first and last residue. Fields, in order: CDR3 DNA, CDR3 protein, D gene, J gene, V gene, clone size. D genes are given only for firm matches. Size is stated for part of the rows, as once, few or many counts, or as a class when the clone is expanded.

TGTGCCATCAGTGCAGGGTTAGGGACTGAAGCTTTCTTT | CAISAGLGTEAFF | - | TRBJ1-1 | TRBV10-3 | few
TGCGCCAGCCGGGGAACGGGAGCTAACTATGGCTACACCTTC | CASRGTGANYGYTF | - | TRBJ1-2 | TRBV5-1 | -
TGTGCCAGCATAAGCGGGAGTGGGACAGATACGCAGTATTTT | CASISGSGTDTQYF | TRBD2 | TRBJ2-3 | TRBV2 | -
TGCGCCAGCAGCCAGGGGACAGATAGCAATCAGCCCCAGCATTTT | CASSQGTDSNQPQHF | TRBD1 | TRBJ1-5 | TRBV4-3 | once
TGTGCCAGCAGTTACTTACCACAGGGTCGAGAGACCCAGTACTTC | CASSYLPQGRETQYF | - | TRBJ2-5 | TRBV6-5 | -
TGTGCCAGCAGCTGGCAGGGGCAGGGGAATGAGCAGTTCTTC | CASSWQGQGNEQFF | - | TRBJ2-1 | TRBV5-4 | -
TGTGCCAGCAGTGAAACAGGCCAGGTTGATGGCTACACCTTC | CASSETGQVDGYTF | - | TRBJ1-2 | TRBV6-1 | -
TGCGCCAGCAGCCAAAACCGTCCTCTCGGGAACACTGAAGCTTTCTTT | CASSQNRPLGNTEAFF | - | TRBJ1-1 | TRBV4-3 | -
TGCGCCAGCAGCTTAATCAGGGGAGATGAAAAACTGTTTTTT | CASSLIRGDEKLFF | - | TRBJ1-4 | TRBV5-1 | -
TGCGCCAGCAGCTCAACGGGACAGGGGGCTCGCACTGAAGCTTTCTTT | CASSSTGQGARTEAFF | TRBD1 | TRBJ1-1 | TRBV10-2 | -
TGTGCTAGTGGTTTGGTAACCGTGGCTAGCGGGAGACTGGGTCAAGAGACCCAGTACTTC | CASGLVTVASGRLGQETQYF | TRBD2 | TRBJ2-5 | TRBV12-5 | -
TGTGCCAGCAGTGTCTCGAAGGGACTACGAAGATCGTCCTACGAGCAGTACTTC | CASSVSKGLRRSSYEQYF | TRBD2 | TRBJ2-7 | TRBV6-1 | -
TGTGCCAGCAGTCTAGGCGGGACCCAGTACTTC | CASSLGGTQYF | - | TRBJ2-5 | TRBV27 | -
TGTGCCAGCAGCGTAAAGGGGAACTCACCCCTCCACTTT | CASSVKGNSPLHF | - | TRBJ1-6 | TRBV9 | few
TGTGCCAGCAGCCCCCAGTCTTCAGGAGGGTACGAGCAGTACTTC | CASSPQSSGGYEQYF | - | TRBJ2-7 | TRBV11-2 | -
TGTGCCAGCAGCTTAGGGACAGGCAATCAGCCCCAGCATTTT | CASSLGTGNQPQHF | - | TRBJ1-5 | TRBV7-6 | -
TGTGCCAGCAGCTTGCAGGGACAAACTGAAGCTTTCTTT | CASSLQGQTEAFF | - | TRBJ1-1 | TRBV5-5 | -
TGTGCCAGCAGTTTCAGGACGGGGTACAATGAGCAGTTCTTC | CASSFRTGYNEQFF | - | TRBJ2-1 | TRBV28 | few